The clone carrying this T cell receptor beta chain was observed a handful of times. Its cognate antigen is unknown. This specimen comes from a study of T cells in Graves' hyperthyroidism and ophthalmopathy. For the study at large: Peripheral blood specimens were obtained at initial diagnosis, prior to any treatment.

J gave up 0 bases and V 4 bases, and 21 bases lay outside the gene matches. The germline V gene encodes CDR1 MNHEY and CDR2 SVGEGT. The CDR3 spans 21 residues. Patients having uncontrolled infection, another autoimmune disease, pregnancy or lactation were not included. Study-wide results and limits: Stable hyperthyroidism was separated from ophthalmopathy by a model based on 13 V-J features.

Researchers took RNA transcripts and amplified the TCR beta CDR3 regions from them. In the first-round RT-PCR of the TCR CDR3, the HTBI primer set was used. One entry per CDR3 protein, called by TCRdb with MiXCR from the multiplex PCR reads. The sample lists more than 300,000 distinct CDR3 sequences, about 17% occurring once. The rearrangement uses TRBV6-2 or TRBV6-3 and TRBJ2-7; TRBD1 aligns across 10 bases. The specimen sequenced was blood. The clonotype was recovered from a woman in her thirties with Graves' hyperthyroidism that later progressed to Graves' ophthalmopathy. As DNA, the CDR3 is TGTGCCAGCAGTTTTCCCCGCAGACAGGGGGCCCACCAAGGGAGCTCCTACGAGCAGTACTTC. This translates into CASSFPRRQGAHQGSSYEQYF.